Listed here are 31 T cell receptor beta chains from one sample, sequenced in a study of cytomegalovirus exposure and HLA in healthy donors. PCR involved 60 Vbeta and 13 Jbeta primers. Assay: immunoSEQ multiplex PCR; the TCRdb copy retains only in-frame clones and omits some. The table includes 90,000 to 110,000 clones, around 77% detected once. The sample was PBMCs. These receptor sequences come from a woman in her thirties or forties in good health and CMV-seropositive.

J is TRBJ1-2 and V is TRBV28; 7 bases match TRBD1. V dropped 5 bases and J dropped 4; count of bases not matched to a gene: 13. The germline CDR1 and CDR2 sequences are MDHEN and SYDVKM. The CDR3 extends over 16 amino acids. CDR3 sequence: CASSPQRGRGGYGYTF. CDR3 in DNA: TGTGCCAGCAGTCCACAGAGGGGGCGGGGTGGCTATGGCTACACCTTC.

The chain has TRBV7-9 and TRBJ1-1, with unresolved D. Per germline, CDR1 SEHNR and CDR2 FQNEAQ (reference sequence). V was shortened by 8 bases and J by 0 bases, with 16 bases between the two germline ends. The CDR3 loop spans 15 amino acids. The DNA for the CDR3 is TGTGCCAGCCGCAATCGACGGGGTATGAACACTGAAGCTTTCTTT. As protein: CASRNRRGMNTEAFF.

The rearrangement uses TRBV28 and TRBJ1-4; D is uncertain. Germline loops: CDR1 MDHEN, CDR2 SYDVKM. This CDR3 has 11 residues. Trimming pared 8 bases from V and 5 bases from J, leaving 6 bases between. The CDR3 region has the DNA TGTGCCAGCTTTAGAAATGAAAAACTGTTTTTT. This codes for CASFRNEKLFF.

The CDR3 loop reads CASSLASNPYNEQFF. The CDR3, as DNA: TGTGCCAGCAGCTTAGCTAGCAACCCCTACAATGAGCAGTTCTTC. The chain has TRBV7-7 and TRBJ2-1; D gene unclear. The CDR3 runs to 15 residues. Germline V lookup: CDR1 SSHAT, CDR2 FNYEAQ (reference sequence). Trimming stripped 0 bases from V and 2 bases from J, with 8 bases between.

This clone was seen more than once but under ten times. The chain uses TRBV4-1 and TRBJ1-5; 9 bases agree with TRBD1. The ends lost 4 bases at V and 2 bases at J; junction bases unmatched: 6. The CDR3 has 16 residues. CDR1 is MGHRA and CDR2 is YSYEKL in the germline V gene. CDR3 in amino acids: CASSRIQGAGNQPQHF. The CDR3 nucleotides are TGCGCCAGCAGCCGTATACAGGGGGCTGGCAATCAGCCCCAGCATTTT.

V is TRBV5-1 and J is TRBJ2-7, with D possibly being TRBD1 (7 bases). CDR1 is SGHRS, CDR2 YFSETQ, per germline. This CDR3 region has 14 residues. The germline V and J ends were trimmed by 4 bases and 1 base, with 12 bases remaining between them. CDR3 nucleotides: TGCGCCAGCAGCGCACAGGGGACTTCCTACGAGCAGTACTTC. It codes for CASSAQGTSYEQYF.

The V gene is TRBV19, the J gene TRBJ1-2, with TRBD1 matching over 7 bases. This CDR3 contains 14 residues. From germline, CDR1 is LNHDA and CDR2 SQIVND (reference sequence). V shed 9 bases, J shed 2 bases, and the junction held 9 bases outside the gene matches. CDR3 loop: CASTGTAINYGYTF. The CDR3 coding sequence is TGTGCCAGCACCGGGACAGCCATAAACTATGGCTACACCTTC.

This clone was observed a few times. The V gene is TRBV29-1, the J gene TRBJ2-3; D may be TRBD2 (7 bases). V lost 5 bases, J lost 4 bases, and 16 bases lay in between. Germline-derived CDR1 and CDR2 are SQVTM and ANQGSEA. This CDR3 has 14 residues. CDR3 protein: CSVLGGAGADTQYF. CDR3 DNA: TGCAGCGTTCTGGGAGGGGCAGGGGCAGATACGCAGTATTTT.

V gene TRBV7-2 combines with J gene TRBJ2-1; TRBD1 matches 7 bases. This CDR3 contains 14 residues. The ends lost 3 bases at V and 6 bases at J; junction bases unmatched: 5. The germline gives CDR1 SGHTA, CDR2 FQGNSA. The CDR3 region is CASSFGYRGNEQFF. The CDR3 DNA reads TGTGCCAGCAGCTTCGGGTACAGGGGCAATGAGCAGTTCTTC.

Concerning this clone itself: The junction and the germline gene differ at one end; a read error may be behind it. The V gene is TRBV7-9, the J gene TRBJ1-2; no firm D call. The germline V gene encodes CDR1 SEHNR and CDR2 FQNEAQ (reference sequence). The CDR3 runs to 16 residues. The CDR3 DNA follows: TGTTCCAGCAGCGTTTATGGGTCCGGGCAACTAGTCGACTACACCTTC. The encoded protein is CSSSVYGSGQLVDYTF.

There are a few counts of this clone. The V gene is TRBV4-2, the J gene TRBJ2-1, with 9 bases that match TRBD2. V shed 3 bases and J 5 bases; nucleotides not matched to a gene: 8. Germline V lookup: CDR1 LGHNA, CDR2 YNFKEQ. CDR3 length: 16 residues. In nucleotides, the CDR3 is TGTGCCAGCAGCCAGGGGGCTGTAGCGGGGGACAATGAGCAGTTCTTC. Amino acids: CASSQGAVAGDNEQFF.

This clone was found a few times. This chain connects TRBV6-1 to TRBJ2-4, with a possible D match to TRBD2 (5 bases). Germline V gene lookup returns CDR1 MNHNS and CDR2 SASEGT. There are 14 residues in the CDR3. The V end lost 6 bases, the J end lost 0 bases, and 9 bases lay between the germline ends. In DNA, the CDR3 is TGTGCCAGCAGCCAAGGACTAGCCAAAAACATTCAGTACTTC. It yields the protein CASSQGLAKNIQYF.

The chain is built from TRBV28 and TRBJ2-1, with a tentative D call TRBD1 (7 bases). CDR1 is MDHEN, CDR2 SYDVKM, per germline. The CDR3 has 17 residues. V was pared by 1 base and J by 4 bases, with 17 bases between. The CDR3 DNA is TGTGCCAGCAGTTTATTCGTCGGGGCGGGACAGTACAATGAGCAGTTCTTC. This gives the protein CASSLFVGAGQYNEQFF.

This chain uses TRBV12-2 with TRBJ1-1; TRBD1, the table's D call, was not compared with the DNA. TRBV12-2 counts as a pseudogene. There are 14 residues in the CDR3. The CDR3 sequence: CASRPPPMNTEAFF. The CDR3 coding sequence is TGTGCAAGTCGCCCCCCCCCAATGAACACTGAAGCTTTCTTT.

The chain employs TRBV27 and TRBJ2-3; 9 nucleotides align to TRBD2. CDR1 and CDR2 (germline): MNHEY, SMNVEV (reference sequence). J was trimmed by 5 bases and V by 8 bases; bases with no gene match: 8. This CDR3 comprises 14 residues. CDR3 region: CASRWREGLDTQYF. CDR3 DNA sequence: TGTGCCAGCCGGTGGCGGGAGGGACTAGATACGCAGTATTTT.

This chain joins TRBV5-4 and TRBJ2-5; TRBD2 is a possible D gene (6 bases). V dropped 4 bases and J dropped 4 bases, with 14 bases sitting between them. The CDR3 loop spans 14 amino acids. Germline CDR1 is SGHNT and CDR2 is YYREEE (reference sequence). CDR3 coding DNA: TGTGCCAGCAGCGCGGACTACCCGGGAGAGACCCAGTACTTC. Translating it yields CASSADYPGETQYF.

This clone has only a few counts. This chain joins TRBV7-9 and TRBJ2-1; D is unclear. The CDR3 contains 12 residues. Trimming took 3 bases from V and 9 from J, leaving 9 bases between them. Germline CDR1 and CDR2: SEHNR and FQNEAQ (reference sequence). The DNA for the CDR3 is TGTGCCAGCAGCTTGTTCCCAGTTGAGCAGTTCTTC. This encodes CASSLFPVEQFF.

The chain's CDR3 is CASSLLSPKGANSPLHF. CDR3 nucleotide sequence: TGTGCCAGCAGTTTACTCTCCCCTAAGGGGGCTAATTCACCCCTCCACTTT. The gene calls are TRBV27 and TRBJ1-6, with 7 bases fitting TRBD1. Germline V gene sequence: CDR1 MNHEY, CDR2 SMNVEV (reference sequence). V was pared by 2 bases and J by 6 bases, with 10 bases of the junction left unmatched. This CDR3 region has 17 residues.

J is TRBJ1-3 and V is TRBV5-4; D remains unclear. Germline CDR1 and CDR2: SGHNT and YYREEE (reference sequence). Deletions cut 1 base from V and 4 bases from J, with 6 bases between. This CDR3 comprises 13 residues. The CDR3 sequence: CASSLREGNTIYF. For the CDR3, the DNA is TGTGCCAGCAGCTTGCGAGAAGGAAACACCATATATTTT.

This chain uses TRBV29-1 with TRBJ1-1; 7 bases align to TRBD1. The CDR3 length is 14 residues. Trimming at V came to 4 bases and at J to 4 bases, leaving 9 bases not matched to a gene. CDR1 SQVTM and CDR2 ANQGSEA come from the germline V gene. The CDR3 DNA is TGCAGCGTTGGACAGGGTGGATGGAGCACTGAAGCTTTCTTT. Residues: CSVGQGGWSTEAFF.

The chain combines TRBV10-3 with TRBJ2-5; 11 nucleotides agree with TRBD2. Trimming cost V 2 bases and J 5 bases; bases outside gene matches: 4. This CDR3 has 15 amino acids. Germline CDR1 reads ENHRY; CDR2 reads SYGVKD. The CDR3 coding sequence is TGTGCCATCAGTGAGATAAGGACTAGCGGGGAGACCCAGTACTTC. The encoded protein is CAISEIRTSGETQYF.

This rearrangement joins TRBV29-1 to TRBJ1-3; 7 bases are shared with TRBD1. Trimming cost V 6 bases and J 0 bases; bases outside gene matches: 5. The CDR3 has 14 amino acids. Germline V gene sequence: CDR1 SQVTM, CDR2 ANQGSEA. The DNA of the CDR3 is TGCAGCGTGATCCGGGACAGCTCTGGAAACACCATATATTTT. Amino acids: CSVIRDSSGNTIYF.

This chain connects TRBV23-1 to TRBJ2-6; TRBD1 is a possible D gene (6 bases). TRBV23-1 is annotated as an ORF whose role is uncertain. This CDR3 is built from 19 residues. Between the trimmed V and J ends, which lost 3 bases and 0 bases, there was a span of 18 bases. For the CDR3, the DNA is TGCGCCAGCAGTCACCCGAACCTCAGGGGCAGCTCTGGGGCCAACGTCCTGACTTTC. Protein: CASSHPNLRGSSGANVLTF.

The genes are TRBV11-2 and TRBJ1-5; no firm D call. Germline loops: CDR1 SGHAT, CDR2 FQNNGV. The CDR3 is 13 amino acids. V was pared by 5 bases and J by 3 bases, with 8 bases between. The CDR3 loop is CASSPTHNQPQHF. The CDR3 region has the DNA TGTGCCAGCAGCCCCACACACAATCAGCCCCAGCATTTT.

V and J are TRBV4-3 and TRBJ1-2, with D unresolved. The CDR3 totals 16 residues. Trimming shortened V by 0 bases and J by 4 bases, and 15 bases separated the two germline ends. Per germline, CDR1 LGHNA and CDR2 YSLEER. CDR3 sequence reads: CASSQDQVSKLYGYTF. The CDR3, as DNA: TGCGCCAGCAGCCAAGATCAGGTCAGCAAACTCTATGGCTACACCTTC.

Only a few counts were recorded for this clone. The chain carries TRBV28 and TRBJ1-1, with 8 bases aligning to TRBD1. The V and J ends lost 4 bases and 1 base, in that order; junction bases with no gene match: 5. This CDR3 is 15 amino acids long. Germline assignment: CDR1 MDHEN and CDR2 SYDVKM. The CDR3 bases are TGTGCCAGCAGTTCCACCGGGACAGGGAACACTGAAGCTTTCTTT. As protein: CASSSTGTGNTEAFF.

The chain has TRBV4-3 and TRBJ2-7, with D possibly being TRBD1 (5 bases). There are 17 residues in the CDR3. Germline V gives CDR1 LGHNA, CDR2 YSLEER. The V end was cut by 0 bases, the J end by 0 bases, with 15 bases between. The CDR3 nucleotides read TGCGCCAGCAGCCAAGAAGTACAGGACAAGTTCTCCTACGAGCAGTACTTC. It yields the protein CASSQEVQDKFSYEQYF.

The J gene is TRBJ2-2, the V gene TRBV7-9, with D perhaps TRBD1 (5 bases). With 1 base removed from V and 5 bases from J, the gap between germline ends came to 8 bases. The germline gives CDR1 SEHNR, CDR2 FQNEAQ (reference sequence). The CDR3 is made up of 14 amino acids. The CDR3 coding sequence is TGTGCCAGCAGCTTAGATCAGGGTACCGGGGAGCTGTTTTTT. This sequence encodes CASSLDQGTGELFF.

The chain is built from TRBV27 and TRBJ2-5, with TRBD2 matching 13 bases. The DNA end favors TRBJ2-7, so the J call may be wrong. Germline V CDR1 and CDR2: MNHEY, SMNVEV (reference sequence). The CDR3 runs to 17 residues. This CDR3 is CASSFITSGGAAYEQYF. DNA for the CDR3: TGTGCCAGCAGTTTTATCACTAGCGGGGGGGCTGCCTACGAGCAGTACTTC.

The rearrangement joins TRBV7-6 to TRBJ1-1; possibly TRBD1 for D (6 bases). Germline assignment: CDR1 SGHVS and CDR2 FNYEAQ. V was cut by 0 bases and J by 10 bases, with 12 bases left in between. The CDR3 has 13 amino acids. This CDR3 reads CASSLAPGAGAFF. In nucleotides, the CDR3 is TGTGCCAGCAGCTTAGCCCCAGGGGCCGGAGCTTTCTTT.

CDR3 region: CASSLYAGAGGYTF. In DNA form, the CDR3 reads TGTGCCAGCAGTTTATACGCAGGGGCGGGTGGCTACACCTTC. The chain joins TRBV28 to TRBJ1-2, with D possibly TRBD1 on 6 matching bases. The CDR3 covers 14 residues. V shed 1 base and J shed 7 bases, with 13 bases lying between them. Germline V lookup: CDR1 MDHEN, CDR2 SYDVKM.